Detailed here is one TCR beta chain. Its antigen is not identified. This sample was included in a study of tumor and adjacent non-tumor tissue in lung cancer. The wider study: Aged roughly 30 to 85 years, patients included under 13 men and 5 women with stage I to III disease. Each sample yielded roughly 4 million productive TCRbeta reads on average. Study conclusions and caveats: Tumor TCR diversity, when higher, was linked to shorter survival. TCR diversity was significantly greater in tumor than normal lung tissue.

This sample's RNA came from whole unsorted tissue. This CDR3 has 17 residues. The V segment lost 5 bases and the J segment 4 bases; nucleotides outside the gene matches: 12. CDR1 and CDR2 from the germline V gene are DFQATT and SNEGSKA (reference sequence). The library came from three nested PCR rounds adapted from ARM-PCR protocols. A single record per CDR3 protein comes from TCRdb applying MiXCR to the multiplex PCR reads. The table has approximately 68,000 distinct CDR3 sequences, around four fifths seen once. The sequenced sample was lung tumor tissue. V gene TRBV20-1 combines with J gene TRBJ2-2; 11 bases are a match to TRBD2. The receptor's source is a man aged 55-75 years with non-small cell lung cancer. The CDR3 DNA is TGCAGTGCTCACTGGACTAGCGGGTTGTCATTCACCGGGGAGCTGTTTTTT. It specifies CSAHWTSGLSFTGELFF.